The 18 T cell receptor beta chains in this list originate from one sample, sequenced in a study of blood T cell repertoires in COVID-19. Measured with immunoSEQ multiplex PCR; TCRdb has only the in-frame clones, and not every one. The table includes some 200,000 clones, around 84% detected once. Sequenced input: peripheral blood. These receptors came from a woman aged 70-85 years with COVID-19, enrolled during active disease.

V and J are TRBV28 and TRBJ2-5, with D perhaps matching TRBD2 (7 bases). The CDR3 loop spans 16 amino acids. CDR1 is MDHEN and CDR2 is SYDVKM in the germline V gene. The V gene lost 3 bases and the J gene lost 5 bases, with 19 bases spanning the gap. The CDR3 loop reads CASSFPGTGGPETQYF. In nucleotides, the CDR3 is TGTGCCAGCAGTTTCCCAGGAACGGGGGGCCCCGAGACCCAGTACTTC.

The J gene is TRBJ1-2, the V gene TRBV30; 9 bases fit TRBD1. The CDR3 runs to 15 residues. The germline V gene encodes CDR1 GTSNPN and CDR2 SVGIG (reference sequence). V shed 5 bases and J 0 bases; nucleotides not matched to a gene: 7. The CDR3 region is CAWYRDRASNYGYTF. The DNA for the CDR3 is TGTGCCTGGTACCGGGACAGGGCTTCTAACTATGGCTACACCTTC.

This chain uses TRBV10-2 with TRBJ1-6; TRBD1 matches at 8 bases. The CDR3 totals 14 residues. The V and J ends lost 4 bases and 10 bases, in that order; junction bases with no gene match: 6. Germline values: CDR1 WSHSY, CDR2 SAAADI. CDR3 region: CASSAPGGGSPLHF. CDR3 sequence (DNA): TGCGCCAGCAGTGCTCCAGGGGGCGGGTCACCCCTCCACTTT.

This chain joins TRBV7-2 and TRBJ2-5; TRBD1 matches at 7 bases. J gave up 3 bases and V 4 bases, and 8 bases lay outside the gene matches. Germline loops: CDR1 SGHTA, CDR2 FQGNSA. The CDR3 extends over 15 amino acids. The CDR3 sequence: CASSSTVRGKETQYF. The CDR3 DNA reads as TGTGCCAGCAGCTCGACCGTCAGGGGGAAAGAGACCCAGTACTTC.

This clone was recorded a few times. The CDR3 here is CASSLVGSRYEQYF. The CDR3 nucleotides are TGTGCCAGCAGCTTGGTCGGGAGTAGATACGAGCAGTACTTC. This rearrangement joins TRBV5-6 to TRBJ2-7; D possibly corresponds to TRBD2 (6 bases). V lost 0 bases and J 4 bases, leaving 11 bases between the germline ends. Germline CDR1 reads SGHDT; CDR2 reads YYEEEE. The length of the CDR3 is 14 residues. Complete variable domain (other parts from reference TRBV5-6 and TRBJ2-7): DAGVTQSPTHLIKTRGQQVTLRCSPKSGHDTVSWYQQALGQGPQFIFQYYEEEERQRGNFPDRFSGHQFPNYSSELNVNALLLGDSALYLCASSLVGSRYEQYFGPGTRLTVT.

The chain has TRBV6-5 and TRBJ1-1; possibly TRBD1 for D (5 bases). V shed 0 bases and J shed 6 bases, with 8 bases lying between them. Germline V gives CDR1 MNHEY, CDR2 SVGAGI. The CDR3 has 13 residues. The DNA for the CDR3 is TGTGCCAGCAGTTACTCCAGGGTTTCTGAAGCTTTCTTT. Residues: CASSYSRVSEAFF.

The chain employs TRBV28 and TRBJ2-7, with 7 bases lining up with TRBD1. The CDR3 is made up of 14 amino acids. With V trimmed by 5 bases and J by 2 bases, 6 bases remained unmatched. Germline V lookup: CDR1 MDHEN, CDR2 SYDVKM. The CDR3 nucleotides are TGTGCCAGCAGTCCCTACAGGGGAGCCTACGAGCAGTACTTC. Translation gives CASSPYRGAYEQYF.

This rearrangement joins TRBV28 to TRBJ1-2; 7 nucleotides line up with TRBD1. This CDR3 contains 13 residues. Germline V gives CDR1 MDHEN, CDR2 SYDVKM. Trimming took 5 bases from V and 8 from J; bases not matched to a gene: 8. CDR3 amino acids: CASSQDRIRGYTF. In nucleotides, the CDR3 is TGTGCCAGCAGTCAGGACAGGATTAGGGGCTACACCTTC.

V gene TRBV11-2 combines with J gene TRBJ1-2, with D maybe TRBD1 (6 bases). The CDR3 is made up of 15 amino acids. Germline V gene lookup returns CDR1 SGHAT and CDR2 FQNNGV. V lost 5 bases, J lost 2 bases, and 15 bases lay in between. As DNA, the CDR3 is TGTGCCAGCAGCAGTTACAGGGCGAGGAACTATGGCTACACCTTC. Translated: CASSSYRARNYGYTF.

This clone was observed a single time. The rearrangement links TRBV28 to TRBJ1-4; D call uncertain. Trimming removed 8 bases from V and 1 base from J, with 2 bases in between. This CDR3 comprises 11 residues. From germline, CDR1 is MDHEN and CDR2 SYDVKM. CDR3 in amino acids: CASRTNEKLFF. The CDR3 nucleotides read TGTGCCAGCCGAACTAATGAAAAACTGTTTTTT.

This sequence joins TRBV11-3 and TRBJ2-5, with D maybe TRBD2 (6 bases). The CDR3 length is 14 residues. Germline lookup yields CDR1 SGHNT and CDR2 YENEEA. Trimming removed 3 bases from V and 4 bases from J, with 12 bases in between. For the CDR3, the DNA is TGTGCCAGCAGCTTCGGGAGTCTAGGAGAGACCCAGTACTTC. It specifies CASSFGSLGETQYF.

J is TRBJ2-3 and V is TRBV7-6; 11 positions agree with TRBD2. The length of the CDR3 is 15 residues. V shed 2 bases, J shed 4 bases, and the junction held 2 bases outside the gene matches. In germline, CDR1 is SGHVS, CDR2 FNYEAQ. The CDR3 nucleotides are TGTGCCAGCAGCTTACTAGCGGGGGGTGCAGATACGCAGTATTTT. Translated: CASSLLAGGADTQYF.

This clone showed up just once. V and J are TRBV28 and TRBJ2-7; weak D call: TRBD2 (6 bases). The CDR3 spans 15 residues. Trimming pared 8 bases from V and 0 bases from J, leaving 17 bases between. Germline lookup yields CDR1 MDHEN and CDR2 SYDVKM. In DNA form, the CDR3 reads TGTGCCAGCCGCCCGGGTCGGGAGAGCTCCTACGAGCAGTACTTC. As protein: CASRPGRESSYEQYF.

The chain employs TRBV6-1 and TRBJ1-2; no reliable D call. Looked up from germline, CDR1 is MNHNS and CDR2 is SASEGT. With 1 base removed from V and 8 bases from J, the gap between germline ends came to 14 bases. The length of the CDR3 is 14 residues. In nucleotides, the CDR3 is TGTGCCAGCAGTGAAGGGACGGGGTTGAGGGGCTACACCTTC. Amino acid sequence: CASSEGTGLRGYTF.

The CDR3 reads CASSQEEQGRGTDTQYF. The DNA of the CDR3 is TGCGCCAGCAGCCAAGAAGAACAGGGAAGGGGCACAGATACGCAGTATTTT. V usage is TRBV4-1 and J usage is TRBJ2-3, with D perhaps TRBD1 (6 bases). Germline lookup yields CDR1 MGHRA and CDR2 YSYEKL. The V end lost 0 bases, the J end lost 1 base, and 14 bases lay between the germline ends. CDR3 length: 17 residues.

The chain carries TRBV5-1 and TRBJ2-5; D call uncertain. The V and J ends lost 0 bases and 3 bases respectively, with 6 bases between them. The germline gives CDR1 SGHRS, CDR2 YFSETQ. The CDR3 is 13 residues long. In nucleotides, the CDR3 is TGCGCCAGCAGCTTGGCGGCGGAAGAGACCCAGTACTTC. This sequence encodes CASSLAAEETQYF. The full variable domain, in which reference TRBV5-1 and TRBJ2-5 provide the parts outside the CDR3, is KAGVTQTPRYLIKTRGQQVTLSCSPISGHRSVSWYQQTPGQGLQFLFEYFSETQRNKGNFPGRFSGRQFSNSRSEMNVSTLELGDSALYLCASSLAAEETQYFGPGTRLLVL.

The gene calls are TRBV9 and TRBJ2-6; TRBD1 might be the D (6 bases). Between the trimmed V and J ends, which lost 0 bases and 1 base, there was a span of 14 bases. There are 18 residues in the CDR3. Germline-derived CDR1 and CDR2 are SGDLS and YYNGEE. The CDR3 coding sequence is TGTGCCAGCAGCGTAGGAGGGACACTCTATTCTGGGGCCAACGTCCTGACTTTC. This translates into CASSVGGTLYSGANVLTF.

J is TRBJ1-4 and V is TRBV21-1; the D call in the table, TRBD1, was not verified against the DNA. TRBV21-1 is assigned pseudogene status. The CDR3 has 19 amino acids. Here the CDR3 DNA reads TGTGCCAGCAACCGGATTGGGGTAAGACAGGGGACAACTAATGAAAAACTGTTTTTT. Its translation: CASNRIGVRQGTTNEKLFF.